This is a list of T cell receptor beta chains from one sample in a study of T cell responses to AZD1222 COVID-19 vaccine. Measured with immunoSEQ multiplex PCR; TCRdb has only the in-frame clones, and not every one. Among approximately 100,000 clones listed, 91% were seen once. The sequencing here drew on peripheral blood, taken on day 0 of AZD1222 vaccination. These receptors were taken from an adult in good health. Each CDR3 is given with its conserved first and last residue. Fields, in order: V gene, J gene, clone size, D gene, CDR3 protein, CDR3 DNA. A D gene is named only where the DNA matches it firmly. Clone size is shown for a subset of rows, as once, few, many or a class of expanded clone.

TRBV24-1	TRBJ1-2	.	TRBD1	CATSDFRGQGYTF	TGTGCCACCAGTGATTTTAGGGGGCAGGGCTACACCTTC
TRBV6-2/TRBV6-3	TRBJ2-7	.	TRBD1	CASSYRWTGAYEQYF	TGTGCCAGCAGTTACCGCTGGACAGGGGCGTACGAGCAGTACTTC
TRBV6-5	TRBJ1-1	.	.	CASSLPNTEAFF	TGTGCCAGCTCCCTACCGAACACTGAAGCTTTCTTT
TRBV29-1	TRBJ1-1	.	.	CSVENRAGTEAFF	TGCAGCGTTGAAAACAGGGCGGGTACTGAAGCTTTCTTT
TRBV9	TRBJ1-5	.	TRBD1	CASSPYDRENQPQHF	TGTGCCAGCAGCCCCTACGACAGGGAAAATCAGCCCCAGCATTTT
TRBV30	TRBJ1-5	.	.	CAWSRIRGLSNQPQHF	TGTGCCTGGAGTAGGATCAGGGGCCTGAGCAATCAGCCCCAGCATTTT
TRBV5-4	TRBJ2-5	.	TRBD2	CASSRDGLAGDETQYF	TGTGCCAGCAGCAGAGACGGACTAGCGGGGGACGAGACCCAGTACTTC
TRBV7-2	TRBJ2-7	.	.	CASSLMGQLLYEQYF	TGTGCCAGCAGCTTAATGGGGCAGCTCCTCTACGAGCAGTACTTC
TRBV5-4	TRBJ2-1	.	TRBD2	CASSTLAGVGEQFF	TGTGCCAGCAGTACACTAGCGGGGGTCGGTGAGCAGTTCTTC
TRBV7-9	TRBJ1-5	.	.	CASSKTNQPQHF	TGTGCCAGCAGCAAGACGAATCAGCCCCAGCATTTT
TRBV2	TRBJ2-7	.	.	CASSEGHLGSYEQYF	TGTGCCAGCAGTGAAGGACACTTGGGCTCCTACGAGCAGTACTTC
TRBV6-2/TRBV6-3	TRBJ2-7	.	.	CASSFSQTESSYEQYF	TGTGCCAGCAGTTTCTCTCAGACAGAGAGCTCCTACGAGCAGTACTTC
TRBV2	TRBJ2-1	.	TRBD1	CARDPGQGYRDEQFF	TGTGCCAGGGATCCGGGACAGGGGTACAGGGATGAGCAGTTCTTC
TRBV7-9	TRBJ2-7	.	.	CASSLRGGNEQYF	TGTGCCAGCAGCTTACGTGGGGGCAACGAGCAGTACTTC
TRBV6-2/TRBV6-3	TRBJ1-2	.	.	CASSSPPYGYTF	TGTGCCAGCAGTTCTCCTCCGTATGGCTACACCTTC
TRBV19	TRBJ1-1	.	.	CASSIGPWGAEAFF	TGTGCCAGTAGTATAGGCCCTTGGGGGGCGGAAGCTTTCTTT
TRBV21-1	TRBJ1-1	once	.	CASSKGTGGLNTEAFF	TGTGCCAGCAGCAAAGGGACAGGGGGCCTGAACACTGAAGCTTTCTTT
TRBV5-4	TRBJ2-1	.	TRBD2	CASSLPSGGYNEQFF	TGTGCCAGCAGCTTGCCCAGCGGGGGCTACAATGAGCAGTTCTTC
TRBV7-2	TRBJ2-7	.	.	CASSLAGTPVSYEQYF	TGTGCCAGCAGCTTAGCGGGGACTCCTGTCTCCTACGAGCAGTACTTC
TRBV7-8	TRBJ2-7	.	.	CASSRALGWGEYEQYF	TGTGCCAGCAGCCGAGCCTTGGGCTGGGGGGAGTACGAGCAGTACTTC
TRBV9	TRBJ1-4	.	.	CASSATPAAEKLFF	TGTGCCAGCAGCGCGACCCCGGCAGCGGAAAAACTGTTTTTT
TRBV25-1	TRBJ1-1	.	.	CASSEWENTEAFF	TGTGCCAGCAGTGAATGGGAGAACACTGAAGCTTTCTTT
TRBV9	TRBJ1-2	few	.	CASSVDGVPGYGYTF	TGTGCCAGCAGCGTAGACGGAGTTCCGGGCTATGGCTACACCTTC
TRBV10-2	TRBJ2-5	.	.	CASSETETQYF	TGCGCCAGCAGTGAGACGGAGACCCAGTACTTC
TRBV7-9	TRBJ1-2	.	TRBD1	CASSLANNRGSNYGYTF	TGTGCCAGCAGCTTAGCCAATAACAGGGGTTCTAACTATGGCTACACCTTC
TRBV3-1/TRBV3-2	TRBJ1-6	.	.	CASSQGGERLSSPLHF	TGTGCCAGCAGCCAAGGGGGGGAACGCTTATCTTCACCCCTCCACTTT
TRBV7-6	TRBJ1-2	.	.	CASSPAGTSNYGYTF	TGTGCCAGCAGCCCTGCCGGGACCTCTAACTATGGCTACACCTTC
TRBV5-6	TRBJ2-7	few	TRBD1	CASSLSGGVHYEQYF	TGTGCCAGCAGCTTGTCAGGGGGTGTTCACTACGAGCAGTACTTC
TRBV5-1	TRBJ1-1	.	.	CASSLGPAFF	TGCGCCAGCAGCTTGGGTCCCGCTTTCTTT
TRBV7-8	TRBJ2-7	.	TRBD2	CASAGTSGTYEQYF	TGTGCCAGCGCCGGGACTAGCGGGACCTACGAGCAGTACTTC
TRBV6-6	TRBJ1-4	.	.	CASSYSRVREGEKLFF	TGTGCCAGCAGTTACTCGAGGGTGCGGGAAGGGGAAAAACTGTTTTTT
TRBV6-2/TRBV6-3	TRBJ1-1	.	TRBD1	CASSSRDRGRDTEAFF	TGTGCCAGCAGTTCCCGGGACAGGGGGCGAGATACTGAAGCTTTCTTT
TRBV15	TRBJ1-2	.	TRBD1	CATSPRTGGRSSHGYTF	TGTGCCACCAGCCCTCGGACAGGGGGCAGGTCTAGTCATGGCTACACCTTC
TRBV5-4	TRBJ1-6	.	.	CASSLGGNSPLHF	TGTGCCAGCAGCTTGGGGGGGAATTCACCCCTCCACTTT
TRBV5-6	TRBJ2-7	.	.	CASSLVWNEQYF	TGTGCCAGCAGCTTGGTTTGGAACGAGCAGTACTTC
TRBV6-1	TRBJ2-7	.	.	CASSEALDRFTLSSYEQYF	TGTGCCAGCAGTGAAGCGCTTGACAGGTTCACCCTAAGCTCCTACGAGCAGTACTTC
TRBV6-6	TRBJ1-1	.	.	CASSLEGGPNTEAFF	TGTGCCAGCAGTCTGGAGGGGGGCCCGAACACTGAAGCTTTCTTT
TRBV24-1	TRBJ1-1	.	.	CATRGALPNTEAFF	TGTGCCACCCGGGGGGCGTTGCCGAACACTGAAGCTTTCTTT
TRBV11-2	TRBJ1-2	.	.	CASSSDGQFNYGYTF	TGTGCCAGCAGCTCGGACGGACAGTTTAACTATGGCTACACCTTC
TRBV6-6	TRBJ1-3	.	TRBD1	CASRPDRDSGNTIYF	TGTGCCAGCAGGCCCGACAGGGACTCTGGAAACACCATATATTTT
TRBV3-1/TRBV3-2	TRBJ2-1	once	TRBD2	CASSPRGEAYNEQFF	TGTGCCAGCAGCCCCCGGGGGGAGGCCTACAATGAGCAGTTCTTC
TRBV28	TRBJ2-5	once	.	CASSSTAGTQYF	TGTGCCAGCAGCTCTACCGCCGGGACCCAGTACTTC
TRBV5-5	TRBJ2-7	.	TRBD1	CASSFTAGTDLYEQYF	TGTGCCAGCAGCTTTACCGCAGGGACAGATCTCTACGAGCAGTACTTC
TRBV5-4	TRBJ2-5	.	.	CASSLSGRETQYF	TGTGCCAGCAGCTTGAGCGGCAGGGAGACCCAGTACTTC
TRBV7-6	TRBJ2-7	.	TRBD1	CASSPHYRDRGRGLGYEQYF	TGTGCCAGCAGCCCCCACTACCGGGACAGGGGGCGAGGCTTAGGATACGAGCAGTACTTC
TRBV28	TRBJ1-1	.	.	CASSNRDRRVEAFF	TGTGCCAGCAGTAATCGGGACCGCCGGGTTGAAGCTTTCTTT
TRBV14	TRBJ2-1	.	.	CASSQIDGGGSDEQFF	TGTGCCAGCAGTCAGATAGACGGAGGGGGTAGCGATGAGCAGTTCTTC
TRBV5-5	TRBJ1-5	.	.	CASSLGPGGNQPQHF	TGTGCCAGCAGCTTGGGTCCAGGGGGCAATCAGCCCCAGCATTTT
TRBV6-5	TRBJ2-6	.	.	CASSYTISGANVLTF	TGTGCCAGCAGTTACACTATATCTGGGGCCAACGTCCTGACTTTC
TRBV5-1	TRBJ2-7	.	TRBD1	CASSFYRGRGEQYF	TGCGCCAGCAGCTTTTACAGGGGACGCGGCGAGCAGTACTTC
TRBV7-9	TRBJ2-2	.	TRBD1	CASSLAQGAGGELFF	TGTGCCAGCAGCTTAGCACAGGGGGCCGGCGGGGAGCTGTTTTTT
TRBV27	TRBJ2-1	.	TRBD2	CASNLLAGGHIEQFF	TGTGCCAGCAACCTACTAGCGGGGGGGCATATTGAGCAGTTCTTC
TRBV6-2/TRBV6-3	TRBJ2-1	.	TRBD2	CASSYSPTSSGGYNEQFF	TGTGCCAGCAGTTACTCGCCAACTTCTAGCGGGGGGTACAATGAGCAGTTCTTC
TRBV18	TRBJ2-4	.	TRBD2	CASSSTSGGPIAKNIQYF	TGTGCCAGCTCGTCGACTAGCGGGGGCCCTATAGCCAAAAACATTCAGTACTTC
TRBV23-1	TRBJ1-5	.	.	CASSPGGPFSNQPQHF	TGCGCCAGCAGTCCCGGGGGCCCCTTCAGCAATCAGCCCCAGCATTTT